These 2 T cell receptor beta chains share one sample of origin, sequenced in a study of OX40 agonist ivuxolimab in advanced cancers. Only in-frame clones appear in the TCRdb table, and some are missing; sequencing was by immunoSEQ multiplex PCR. This sample has about 96,000 clones, with approximately 84% found just once. The specimen comprised CD4+ or CD8+ T cells sorted from blood, sampled in a trial of the OX40 agonist ivuxolimab. The receptor set was obtained from an adult with an advanced solid tumor such as melanoma, head and neck, liver or kidney cancer.

The V call is TRBV12-5, the J call TRBJ2-7; D is uncertain. From germline, CDR1 is LGHNT and CDR2 FRNRAP. V was cut by 4 bases and J by 3 bases, with 10 bases left in between. This CDR3 is 13 amino acids long. The CDR3 is CASGSLELYEQYF. Written as DNA, the CDR3 is TGTGCTAGTGGTTCTCTGGAACTCTACGAGCAGTACTTC.

Written as DNA, the CDR3 is TGTGCCAGCAGCTTCGGGCAGGCCGAAGCTTTCTTT. It encodes CASSFGQAEAFF. This chain links TRBV5-6 with TRBJ1-1; no firm D call. Germline assignment: CDR1 SGHDT and CDR2 YYEEEE. The V gene lost 2 bases and the J gene lost 8 bases, with 10 bases spanning the gap. This CDR3 spans 12 amino acids.